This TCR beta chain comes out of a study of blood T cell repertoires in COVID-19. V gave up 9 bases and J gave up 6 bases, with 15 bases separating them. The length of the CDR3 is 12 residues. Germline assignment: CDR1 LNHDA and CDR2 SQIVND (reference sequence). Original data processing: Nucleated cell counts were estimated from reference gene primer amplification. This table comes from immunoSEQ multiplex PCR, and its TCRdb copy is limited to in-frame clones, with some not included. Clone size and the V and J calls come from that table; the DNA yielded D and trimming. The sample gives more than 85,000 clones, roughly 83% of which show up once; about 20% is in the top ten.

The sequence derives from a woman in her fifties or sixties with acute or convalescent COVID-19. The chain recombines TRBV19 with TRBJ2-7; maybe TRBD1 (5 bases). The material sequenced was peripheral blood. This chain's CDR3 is CARETAFSEQYF. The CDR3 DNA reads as TGTGCCAGAGAGACAGCATTTAGCGAGCAGTACTTC.